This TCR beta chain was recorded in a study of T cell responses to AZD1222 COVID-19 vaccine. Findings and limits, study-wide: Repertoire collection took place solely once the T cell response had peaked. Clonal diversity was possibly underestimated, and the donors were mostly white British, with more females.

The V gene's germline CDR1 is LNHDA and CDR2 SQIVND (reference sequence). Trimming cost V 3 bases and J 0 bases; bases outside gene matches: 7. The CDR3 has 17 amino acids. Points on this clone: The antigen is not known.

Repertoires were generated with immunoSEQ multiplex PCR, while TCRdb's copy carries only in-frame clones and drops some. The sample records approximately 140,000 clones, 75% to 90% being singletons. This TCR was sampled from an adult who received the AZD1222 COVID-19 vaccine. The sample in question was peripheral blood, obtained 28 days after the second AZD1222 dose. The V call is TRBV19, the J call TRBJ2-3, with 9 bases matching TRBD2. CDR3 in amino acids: CASSMGRGRASTDTQYF. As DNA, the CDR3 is TGTGCCAGTAGTATGGGTCGCGGGAGGGCCAGCACAGATACGCAGTATTTT.